Listed below are T cell receptor beta chains from one sample, sequenced in a study of shared clonotypes between healthy human individuals. Assay: immunoSEQ multiplex PCR; the TCRdb copy retains only in-frame clones and omits some. The top ten clones hold around 1.8% of a sample with 550,000 to 850,000 clones, just under 75% of them seen once. Sample: memory CD4+ T cells sorted from blood. Receptor source: a woman in her twenties or thirties in good health. CDR3s include the opening cysteine and the closing phenylalanine or tryptophan. Fields, in order: V gene, D gene, J gene, clone size, CDR3 protein, CDR3 DNA. The D gene is left open where the match is weak. Rows may omit the clone size; those that give it use once, few, many or a size class.

V: TRBV6-5
D: TRBD1
J: TRBJ2-7
size: .
CDR3: CASSLAGQGGYEQYF
DNA: TGTGCCAGCAGCCTAGCCGGACAGGGCGGTTACGAGCAGTACTTC

V: TRBV2
D: .
J: TRBJ2-5
size: .
CDR3: CASNLLQPSQETQYF
DNA: TGTGCCAGCAACTTACTCCAACCCTCCCAAGAGACCCAGTACTTC

V: TRBV7-9
D: .
J: TRBJ2-2
size: .
CDR3: CASSGRDGTNTGELFF
DNA: TGTGCCAGCAGCGGAAGGGACGGAACGAACACCGGGGAGCTGTTTTTT

V: TRBV15
D: TRBD2
J: TRBJ2-1
size: .
CDR3: CATSRGLAASERSYNEQFF
DNA: TGTGCCACCAGCAGGGGACTAGCCGCATCTGAGAGGTCCTACAATGAGCAGTTCTTC

V: TRBV7-7
D: TRBD1
J: TRBJ2-3
size: .
CDR3: CASSLGQSTDTQYF
DNA: TGTGCCAGCAGCTTGGGACAGAGCACAGATACGCAGTATTTT

V: TRBV7-9
D: TRBD1
J: TRBJ1-4
size: .
CDR3: CASSRQGIKEKLFF
DNA: TGTGCCAGCAGCCGACAGGGGATTAAGGAAAAACTGTTTTTT

V: TRBV4-1
D: .
J: TRBJ2-1
size: .
CDR3: CASSQDSHLYNEQFF
DNA: TGCGCCAGCAGCCAAGATTCGCATCTCTACAATGAGCAGTTCTTC

V: TRBV6-5
D: .
J: TRBJ2-1
size: .
CDR3: CASTPGSSYNEQFF
DNA: TGTGCCAGCACCCCCGGAAGCTCCTACAATGAGCAGTTCTTC

V: TRBV19
D: TRBD1
J: TRBJ1-2
size: .
CDR3: CASSGNTGDYGYTF
DNA: TGTGCCAGTAGTGGCAATACAGGGGACTATGGCTACACCTTC

V: TRBV19
D: .
J: TRBJ1-1
size: .
CDR3: CASSRQTRMNTEAFF
DNA: TGTGCCAGTAGTAGACAGACACGGATGAACACTGAAGCTTTCTTT

V: TRBV5-5
D: .
J: TRBJ1-4
size: few
CDR3: CASSLDLGFEKLFF
DNA: TGTGCCAGCAGCTTGGATCTGGGTTTTGAAAAACTGTTTTTT

V: TRBV28
D: TRBD1
J: TRBJ2-1
size: .
CDR3: CASSYSLGQGSHNEQFF
DNA: TGTGCCAGCAGTTACTCCCTGGGACAGGGATCCCACAATGAGCAGTTCTTC

V: TRBV25-1
D: .
J: TRBJ2-7
size: .
CDR3: CASSDTSYEQYF
DNA: TGTGCCAGCAGTGACACCTCCTACGAGCAGTACTTC

V: TRBV19
D: .
J: TRBJ2-1
size: .
CDR3: CASSKRVNYNEQFF
DNA: TGTGCCAGTAGTAAGCGGGTTAACTACAATGAGCAGTTCTTC

V: TRBV4-1
D: .
J: TRBJ2-7
size: .
CDR3: CASTTKGGTEAYEQYF
DNA: TGCGCCAGCACCACAAAGGGGGGGACGGAGGCCTACGAGCAGTACTTC

V: TRBV27
D: .
J: TRBJ1-5
size: .
CDR3: CASRPTGIRNQPQHF
DNA: TGTGCCAGCAGACCTACAGGGATCCGCAATCAGCCCCAGCATTTT

V: TRBV7-9
D: TRBD2
J: TRBJ2-2
size: .
CDR3: CAIKTSGSINTGELFF
DNA: TGTGCCATCAAGACTAGCGGGAGCATCAACACCGGGGAGCTGTTTTTT

V: TRBV7-8
D: .
J: TRBJ2-1
size: .
CDR3: CASSLAAAVEQFF
DNA: TGTGCCAGCAGCTTAGCGGCGGCGGTCGAGCAGTTCTTC

V: TRBV7-2
D: .
J: TRBJ2-7
size: .
CDR3: CASTPGIAYSEQYF
DNA: TGTGCCAGCACCCCGGGGATAGCGTATTCCGAGCAGTACTTC

V: TRBV28
D: .
J: TRBJ2-3
size: once
CDR3: CASSYPMGVERYF
DNA: TGTGCCAGCAGTTACCCAATGGGGGTCGAGCGGTATTTT

V: TRBV19
D: TRBD1
J: TRBJ2-1
size: .
CDR3: CASSGTGGFEQFF
DNA: TGTGCCAGTAGCGGGACAGGGGGCTTTGAGCAGTTCTTC

V: TRBV27
D: TRBD2
J: TRBJ2-5
size: few
CDR3: CASSFNGLASRRTQYF
DNA: TGTGCCAGCAGTTTCAATGGACTAGCGTCAAGACGGACCCAGTACTTC

V: TRBV5-4
D: TRBD1
J: TRBJ1-2
size: .
CDR3: CASRRQGNYGYTF
DNA: TGTGCCAGCAGAAGACAGGGGAACTATGGCTACACCTTC

V: TRBV19
D: .
J: TRBJ1-1
size: once
CDR3: CASRTTVNTEAFF
DNA: TGTGCCAGTAGAACCACAGTGAACACTGAAGCTTTCTTT

V: TRBV7-9
D: TRBD2
J: TRBJ2-1
size: .
CDR3: CASSSAGGSSYNEQFF
DNA: TGTGCCAGCAGCTCTGCCGGGGGGAGCTCCTACAATGAGCAGTTCTTC

V: TRBV11-2
D: .
J: TRBJ2-6
size: .
CDR3: CASTFSGANVLTF
DNA: TGTGCCAGCACCTTCTCTGGGGCCAACGTCCTGACTTTC

V: TRBV5-1
D: TRBD2
J: TRBJ2-5
size: .
CDR3: CASSLGTSWPRTQYF
DNA: TGCGCCAGCAGCCTTGGGACTAGCTGGCCGCGGACCCAGTACTTC

V: TRBV28
D: .
J: TRBJ1-1
size: .
CDR3: CATRIATEAFF
DNA: TGTGCCACCAGAATCGCCACTGAAGCTTTCTTT

V: TRBV6-5
D: .
J: TRBJ1-5
size: .
CDR3: CASSTGFFGNQPQHF
DNA: TGTGCCAGCAGCACGGGATTCTTTGGCAATCAGCCCCAGCATTTT

V: TRBV7-9
D: .
J: TRBJ1-5
size: .
CDR3: CASSPNSNQPQHF
DNA: TGTGCCAGCAGCCCGAATAGCAATCAGCCCCAGCATTTT

V: TRBV2
D: .
J: TRBJ2-7
size: .
CDR3: CASSQRDHSSEQYF
DNA: TGTGCCAGCAGTCAAAGGGACCACTCCAGCGAGCAGTACTTC

V: TRBV30
D: TRBD1
J: TRBJ2-7
size: .
CDR3: CAYGTVSYEQYF
DNA: TGTGCCTACGGGACAGTTTCCTACGAGCAGTACTTC

V: TRBV19
D: .
J: TRBJ2-3
size: .
CDR3: CASSIGVVDTQYF
DNA: TGTGCCAGTAGTATAGGCGTGGTGGATACGCAGTATTTT

V: TRBV11-1
D: TRBD2
J: TRBJ2-5
size: .
CDR3: CASSPGGTREETQYF
DNA: TGTGCCAGCAGCCCCGGTGGGACTAGGGAAGAGACCCAGTACTTC

V: TRBV5-4
D: .
J: TRBJ1-2
size: .
CDR3: CASGVSNYGYTF
DNA: TGTGCCAGCGGGGTTTCTAACTATGGCTACACCTTC

V: TRBV20-1
D: .
J: TRBJ2-3
size: .
CDR3: CSALDTQYF
DNA: TGCAGTGCCTTAGATACGCAGTATTTT

V: TRBV15
D: TRBD2
J: TRBJ2-3
size: once
CDR3: CATSRDPLAGQNTQYF
DNA: TGTGCCACCAGCAGAGATCCCCTAGCGGGTCAGAATACGCAGTATTTT

V: TRBV7-2
D: .
J: TRBJ2-3
size: .
CDR3: CASSRTGALGTDTQYF
DNA: TGTGCCAGCAGCAGAACGGGAGCTCTGGGCACAGATACGCAGTATTTT

V: TRBV27
D: TRBD1
J: TRBJ1-2
size: .
CDR3: CASSSQTGYGYTF
DNA: TGTGCCAGCAGTTCGCAGACAGGGTATGGCTACACCTTC

V: TRBV2
D: .
J: TRBJ2-1
size: .
CDR3: CASSDLGFGSLDNEQFF
DNA: TGTGCCAGCAGTGATTTAGGTTTTGGGTCGCTAGACAATGAGCAGTTCTTC

V: TRBV6-5
D: TRBD2
J: TRBJ2-7
size: .
CDR3: CASSYLAGGDYEQYF
DNA: TGTGCCAGCAGTTACCTAGCGGGAGGCGACTACGAGCAGTACTTC

V: TRBV25-1
D: .
J: TRBJ2-7
size: .
CDR3: CASSAGGAYEQYF
DNA: TGTGCCAGCAGTGCCGGAGGAGCTTACGAGCAGTACTTC

V: TRBV18
D: .
J: TRBJ2-1
size: .
CDR3: CASSPRETYNEQFF
DNA: TGTGCCAGCTCCCCGCGGGAAACCTACAATGAGCAGTTCTTC

V: TRBV28
D: .
J: TRBJ2-1
size: .
CDR3: CASSFREANEQFF
DNA: TGTGCCAGCAGCTTCCGTGAGGCCAATGAGCAGTTCTTC

V: TRBV5-6
D: .
J: TRBJ2-5
size: .
CDR3: CASSPPRGMGQETQYF
DNA: TGTGCCAGCAGCCCCCCCCGGGGGATGGGCCAAGAGACCCAGTACTTC